The 5 T cell receptor beta chains given below trace back to one sample, sequenced in a study of metastatic and nonmetastatic thyroid tumors. Ahead of thyroid surgery, no patient had received treatment of any kind. TCRdb used MiXCR to call clones anew from the PCR reads. The table lists tens of thousands of clones, 18% of them singletons. Source material: blood. These receptor sequences come from a female donor with papillary thyroid cancer or a benign thyroid nodule (not recorded which). Some clones in this sample may be carry-over from other donors' samples.

This clone occurred many times. The V call is TRBV25-1, the J call TRBJ1-2, with 10 bases that match TRBD1. Unmatched junction bases numbered 7, after V lost 4 bases and J lost 5 bases. The length of the CDR3 is 15 residues. Germline V gene lookup returns CDR1 MGHDK and CDR2 SYGVNS. The CDR3 region has the DNA TGTGCCAGCAGTGCCCGACAGGGGGCTAGGTATGGCTACACCTTC. Residues: CASSARQGARYGYTF.

This rearrangement joins TRBV6-1 to TRBJ2-7; unclear D gene. Looked up from germline, CDR1 is MNHNS and CDR2 is SASEGT. There are 16 residues in the CDR3. The V and J ends lost 6 bases and 0 bases respectively, with 18 bases between them. DNA of the CDR3: TGTGCCAGCAGAAACGCCCCATGGCCCTCCTCCTACGAGCAGTACTTC. Translated, it gives CASRNAPWPSSYEQYF.

Many counts were recorded for this clone. The V and J genes are TRBV28 and TRBJ2-6; 7 bases match TRBD1. This CDR3 is built from 17 residues. J lost 0 bases, V lost 7 bases, and 9 bases had no gene match. Germline V gene sequence: CDR1 MDHEN, CDR2 SYDVKM. Written as DNA, the CDR3 is TGTGCCAGCAACCCAGGGACAGCCGACTCTGGGGCCAACGTCCTGACTTTC. This translates into CASNPGTADSGANVLTF.

At least ten counts were recorded for this clone. The chain links TRBV5-1 to TRBJ1-3; D not resolved. Germline assignment: CDR1 SGHRS and CDR2 YFSETQ. CDR3 length: 15 residues. V dropped 4 bases and J dropped 0 bases, with 11 bases sitting between them. The CDR3 DNA sequence: TGCGCCAGCAGCCCTTCTGTAAGCTCTGGAAACACCATATATTTT. This translates into CASSPSVSSGNTIYF.

This CDR3 reads CSARETGAGPAEQYF. The DNA for the CDR3 is TGCAGTGCTAGAGAAACGGGGGCAGGCCCGGCGGAGCAGTACTTC. The V and J genes are TRBV20-1 and TRBJ2-7; the D call may be TRBD1 or TRBD2 (6 bases each). V shed 0 bases and J shed 7 bases, with 19 bases lying between them. CDR1 is DFQATT and CDR2 is SNEGSKA in the germline V gene (reference sequence). This CDR3 is built from 15 residues.